This T cell receptor (beta chain) originates from a study of blood T cells in healthy people across ages. Germline-derived CDR1 and CDR2 are SGHTA and FQGTGA. The CDR3 is made up of 16 amino acids. After removal of 5 bases from V and 4 bases from J, the junction contained 10 bases not matched to a gene. This clonotype turned up a few times. It was with a sample-barcoded 5' primer and a J-beta primer mix that a second PCR of about 6 to 11 cycles was run. Each CDR3 protein is one row after TCRdb ran MiXCR on the 5' RACE reads. The sample yields some 1 million distinct CDR3 sequences, less than 50% seen once.

This chain connects TRBV7-3 to TRBJ2-3, with 9 bases matching TRBD2. The receptor was isolated from a woman aged 55-69 years in good health. Sequenced sample: blood. CDR3 in amino acids: CASSAGGRVVADTQYF. For the CDR3, the DNA is TGTGCCAGCAGCGCCGGCGGGAGGGTCGTGGCAGATACGCAGTATTTT.